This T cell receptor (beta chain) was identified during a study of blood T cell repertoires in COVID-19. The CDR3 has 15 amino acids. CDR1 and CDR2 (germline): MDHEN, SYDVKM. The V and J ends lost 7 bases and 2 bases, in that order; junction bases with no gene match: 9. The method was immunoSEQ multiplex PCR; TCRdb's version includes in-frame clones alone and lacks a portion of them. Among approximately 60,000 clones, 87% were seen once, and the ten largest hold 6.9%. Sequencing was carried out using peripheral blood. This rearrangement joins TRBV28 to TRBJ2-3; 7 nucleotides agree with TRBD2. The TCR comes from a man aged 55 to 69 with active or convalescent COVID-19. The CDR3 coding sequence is TGTGCCAGCAACTTTGGGGGGGAGCTCACAGATACGCAGTATTTT. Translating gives CASNFGGELTDTQYF.